The 6 T cell receptor beta chains below were found in one sample sequenced in a study of T cell repertoires in cytomegalovirus infection. Each CDR3 protein gets one entry after TCRdb re-called the reads with MiXCR. The sample records some 180,000 distinct CDR3 sequences, about a sixth being singletons. The sample was CD8+ T cells from PBMCs. All receptors derive from a human donor in good health (CMV status not recorded). Some clones in this sample may be carry-over from other donors' samples.

The genes are TRBV7-6 and TRBJ1-5; D is perhaps TRBD1 (5 bases). CDR1 and CDR2 from the germline V gene are SGHVS and FNYEAQ. The CDR3 sequence is 13 residues long. V dropped 0 bases and J dropped 7 bases, with 7 bases sitting between them. The CDR3 reads CASSLARDQPQHF. The CDR3 bases are TGTGCCAGCAGCTTAGCCAGGGACCAGCCCCAGCATTTT.

This clonotype was picked up a small number of times. The chain combines TRBV4-2 with TRBJ2-5; D tentatively reads TRBD1 or TRBD2 (7 bases each). Germline CDR1 is LGHNA and CDR2 is YNFKEQ. The ends were cut back, 0 bases at V and 0 bases at J, with 20 bases in the middle. The CDR3 length is 19 residues. The CDR3 bases are TGTGCCAGCAGCCAAGAGGGAAGGGAGGGCAGGGGGTACCAAGAGACCCAGTACTTC. It specifies CASSQEGREGRGYQETQYF.

The chain recombines TRBV7-9 with TRBJ2-5, with 8 bases matching TRBD1. This CDR3 comprises 16 residues. The ends lost 5 bases at V and 1 base at J; junction bases unmatched: 9. Per the germline V gene, CDR1 is SEHNR and CDR2 is FQNEAQ (reference sequence). The CDR3 spells CASSATGTGFQETQYF. CDR3 bases: TGTGCCAGCAGCGCAACCGGGACAGGATTCCAAGAGACCCAGTACTTC.

The chain has TRBV2 and TRBJ2-1; perhaps D is TRBD1 or TRBD2 (5 bases each). The V end was cut by 11 bases, the J end by 9 bases, with 11 bases between. This CDR3 is built from 10 residues. CDR1 is SNHLY, CDR2 FYNNEI, per germline. This chain's CDR3 is CAPARGEQFF. The CDR3 coding sequence is TGTGCCCCCGCGAGGGGTGAGCAGTTCTTC.

By share, this clonotype ranks as medium-sized (0.01 to 0.1%). The chain joins TRBV6-2 or TRBV6-3 to TRBJ2-3, with a weak D call TRBD1 (6 bases). The length of the CDR3 is 13 residues. Germline assignment: CDR1 MNHEY and CDR2 SVGEGT. Trimming shortened V by 5 bases and J by 3 bases, and 9 bases separated the two germline ends. This chain's CDR3 is CASSRQETDTQYF. The CDR3 DNA reads as TGTGCCAGCAGTCGACAGGAAACAGATACGCAGTATTTT.

The CDR3 bases are TGTGCCAGCAGTTTTTGGGGAAATGAGCAGTTCTTC. Protein: CASSFWGNEQFF. The chain has TRBV27 and TRBJ2-1; the D is unclear. The germline V and J ends were trimmed by 3 bases and 7 bases, with 7 bases remaining between them. The CDR3 has 12 residues. CDR1 and CDR2 (germline): MNHEY, SMNVEV (reference sequence).